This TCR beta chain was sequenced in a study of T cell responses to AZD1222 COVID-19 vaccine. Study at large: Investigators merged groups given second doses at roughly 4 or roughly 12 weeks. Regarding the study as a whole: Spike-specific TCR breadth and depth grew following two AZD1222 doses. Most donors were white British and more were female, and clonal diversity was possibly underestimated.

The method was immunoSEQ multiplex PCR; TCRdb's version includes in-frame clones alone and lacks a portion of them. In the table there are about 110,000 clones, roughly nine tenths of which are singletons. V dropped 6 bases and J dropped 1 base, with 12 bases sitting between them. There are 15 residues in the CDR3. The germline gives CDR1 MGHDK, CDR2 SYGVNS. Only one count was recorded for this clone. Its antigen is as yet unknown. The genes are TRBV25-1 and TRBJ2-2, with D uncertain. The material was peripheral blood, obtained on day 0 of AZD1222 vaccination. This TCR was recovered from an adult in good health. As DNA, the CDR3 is TGTGCCAGCAGACCCGACCTCGTGAACACCGGGGAGCTGTTTTTT. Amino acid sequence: CASRPDLVNTGELFF.